The text below deals with one T cell receptor beta chain. The data originate from a study of T cell responses to AZD1222 COVID-19 vaccine. Deletions cut 4 bases from V and 0 bases from J, with 14 bases between. CDR3 size: 15 residues. CDR1 is SGHNT and CDR2 is YYREEE in the germline V gene (reference sequence). Repertoires were generated with immunoSEQ multiplex PCR, while TCRdb's copy carries only in-frame clones and drops some. This sample has 110,000 to 150,000 clones, with just over 90% found just once. This sequence joins TRBV5-4 and TRBJ2-7, with a possible D match to TRBD2 (6 bases). The specimen was peripheral blood, collected on day 0 of MenACWY control vaccination. This clonotype was obtained from an adult in good health. The CDR3 DNA reads as TGTGCCAGCAGCGTCGGGACTCTAAGCTCCTACGAGCAGTACTTC. Amino acid sequence: CASSVGTLSSYEQYF.